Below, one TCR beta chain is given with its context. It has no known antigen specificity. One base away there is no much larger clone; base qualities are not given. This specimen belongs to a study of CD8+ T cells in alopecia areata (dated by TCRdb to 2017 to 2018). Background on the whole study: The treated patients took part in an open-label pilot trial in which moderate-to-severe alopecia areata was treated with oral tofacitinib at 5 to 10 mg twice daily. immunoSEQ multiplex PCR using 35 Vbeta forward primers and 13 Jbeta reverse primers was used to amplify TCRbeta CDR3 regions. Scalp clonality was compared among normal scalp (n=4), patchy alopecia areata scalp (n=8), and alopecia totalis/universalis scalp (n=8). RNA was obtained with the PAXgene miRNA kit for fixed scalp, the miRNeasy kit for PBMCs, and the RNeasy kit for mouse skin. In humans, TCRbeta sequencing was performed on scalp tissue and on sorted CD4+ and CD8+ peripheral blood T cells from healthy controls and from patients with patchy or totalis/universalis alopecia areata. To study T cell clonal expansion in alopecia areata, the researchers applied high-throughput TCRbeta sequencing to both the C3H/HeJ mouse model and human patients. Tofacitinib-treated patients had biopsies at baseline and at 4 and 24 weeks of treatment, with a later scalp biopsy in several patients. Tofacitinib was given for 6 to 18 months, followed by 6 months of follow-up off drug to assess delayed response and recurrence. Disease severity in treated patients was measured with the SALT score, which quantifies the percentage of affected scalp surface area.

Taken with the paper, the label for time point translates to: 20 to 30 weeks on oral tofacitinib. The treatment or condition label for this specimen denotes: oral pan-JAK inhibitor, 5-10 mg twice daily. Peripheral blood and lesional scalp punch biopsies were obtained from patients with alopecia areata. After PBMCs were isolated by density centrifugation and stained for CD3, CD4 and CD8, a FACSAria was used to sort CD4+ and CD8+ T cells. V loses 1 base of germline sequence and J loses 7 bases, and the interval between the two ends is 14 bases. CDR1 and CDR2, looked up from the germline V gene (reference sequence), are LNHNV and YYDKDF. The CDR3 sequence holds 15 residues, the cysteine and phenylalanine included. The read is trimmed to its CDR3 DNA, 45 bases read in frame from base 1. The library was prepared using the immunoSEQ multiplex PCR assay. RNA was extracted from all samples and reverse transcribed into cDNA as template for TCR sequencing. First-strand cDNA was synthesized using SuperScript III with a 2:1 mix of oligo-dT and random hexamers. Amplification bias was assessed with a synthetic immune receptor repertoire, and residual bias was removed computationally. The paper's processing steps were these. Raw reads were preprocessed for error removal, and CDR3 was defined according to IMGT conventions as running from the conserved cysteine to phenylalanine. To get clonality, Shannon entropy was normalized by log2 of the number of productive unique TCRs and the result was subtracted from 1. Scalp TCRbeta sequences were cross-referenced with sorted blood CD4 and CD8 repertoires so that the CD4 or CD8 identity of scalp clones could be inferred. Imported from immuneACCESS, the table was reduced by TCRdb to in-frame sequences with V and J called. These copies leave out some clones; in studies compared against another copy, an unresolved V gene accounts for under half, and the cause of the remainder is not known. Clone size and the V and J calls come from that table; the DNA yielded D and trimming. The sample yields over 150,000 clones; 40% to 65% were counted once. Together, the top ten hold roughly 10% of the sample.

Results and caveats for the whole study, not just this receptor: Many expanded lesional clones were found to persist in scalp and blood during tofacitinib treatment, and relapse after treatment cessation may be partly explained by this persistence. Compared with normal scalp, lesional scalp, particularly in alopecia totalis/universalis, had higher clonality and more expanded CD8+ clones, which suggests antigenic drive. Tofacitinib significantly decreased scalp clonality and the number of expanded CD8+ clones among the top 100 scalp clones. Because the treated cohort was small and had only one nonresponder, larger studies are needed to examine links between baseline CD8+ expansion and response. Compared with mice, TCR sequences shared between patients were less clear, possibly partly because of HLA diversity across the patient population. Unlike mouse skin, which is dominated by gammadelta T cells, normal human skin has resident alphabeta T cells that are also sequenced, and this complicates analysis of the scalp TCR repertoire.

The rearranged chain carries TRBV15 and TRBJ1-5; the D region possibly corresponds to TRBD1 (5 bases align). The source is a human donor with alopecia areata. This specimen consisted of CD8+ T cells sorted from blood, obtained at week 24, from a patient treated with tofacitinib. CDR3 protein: CATSRGREGRQPQHF. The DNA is TGTGCCACCAGCAGAGGCAGGGAGGGTCGGCAGCCCCAGCATTTT.